This TCR beta chain was found in a study of blood T cells in healthy people across ages. Using a J-beta primer mix together with a sample-barcoded 5' primer, a second PCR was run for roughly 7 to 11 cycles. TCRdb re-called the 5' RACE reads with MiXCR, one entry per CDR3 protein. The top ten clones hold less than 0.75% of a sample with some 1,000,000 distinct CDR3 sequences, under 30% of them seen once. CDR3 length equals 15 residues. CDR1 SGHRS and CDR2 YFSETQ come from the germline V gene. The trim removed 5 bases at V and 7 bases at J, leaving 9 bases unmatched. These sequences were also reported in another study, on T cells of mothers and their children.

Specimen: blood. V is TRBV5-1 and J is TRBJ2-1; TRBD2 matches 10 bases. The clonotype was recovered from a girl aged 2-15 years in good health. The CDR3 is CASSLVVAGGNEQFF. CDR3 DNA sequence: TGCGCCAGCAGTCTGGTGGTAGCGGGGGGAAATGAGCAGTTCTTC. The whole variable domain, filled in from reference TRBV5-1 and TRBJ2-1, reads KAGVTQTPRYLIKTRGQQVTLSCSPISGHRSVSWYQQTPGQGLQFLFEYFSETQRNKGNFPGRFSGRQFSNSRSEMNVSTLELGDSALYLCASSLVVAGGNEQFFGPGTRLTVL.